The 5 T cell receptor beta chains presented below share a single source sample, sequenced in a study of blood T cells in healthy people across ages. Primed by a sample-barcoded 5' primer and a J-beta primer mix, a second PCR proceeded for about 7 to 12 cycles. From the 5' RACE reads, TCRdb called clonotypes with MiXCR, one entry per CDR3 protein. The sample carries a few hundred thousand distinct CDR3 sequences, 45% to 60% recorded once. The material sequenced was blood. The receptors were sampled from a man aged 55 to 69 in good health.

This clonotype has more than one count but fewer than ten. This chain connects TRBV2 to TRBJ1-2; possibly TRBD1 for D (6 bases). Germline V gives CDR1 SNHLY, CDR2 FYNNEI. This CDR3 region has 12 residues. V dropped 7 bases and J dropped 8 bases, with 14 bases sitting between them. The CDR3 protein is CASTTGRRGYTF. CDR3 nucleotide sequence: TGTGCCAGCACAACAGGGAGGAGGGGCTACACCTTC.

This chain uses TRBV29-1 with TRBJ1-5; a weak D match, TRBD1 (5 bases). There are 13 residues in the CDR3. Trimming took off 8 bases at V and 9 bases at J, with 20 bases between the two ends. Germline V CDR1 and CDR2: SQVTM, ANQGSEA. CDR3 sequence (DNA): TGCAGCCCGGCAAGGGGAAGGTGGCTGCCCCAGCATTTT. Translated, it gives CSPARGRWLPQHF.

The genes are TRBV7-2 and TRBJ1-2, with 7 bases lining up with TRBD1. The CDR3 extends over 13 amino acids. Looked up from germline, CDR1 is SGHTA and CDR2 is FQGNSA. J lost 6 bases, V lost 5 bases, and 6 bases had no gene match. The CDR3 sequence: CASSPTGVDGYTF. In DNA, the CDR3 is TGTGCCAGCAGCCCCACAGGGGTAGATGGCTACACCTTC.

This chain uses TRBV15 with TRBJ1-6; 8 positions agree with TRBD1. Germline loops: CDR1 LNHNV, CDR2 YYDKDF (reference sequence). CDR3 length equals 16 residues. With V trimmed by 0 bases and J by 6 bases, 4 bases remained unmatched. CDR3 in amino acids: CATSRDLGQVNSPLHF. CDR3 in DNA: TGTGCCACCAGCAGAGATTTGGGACAGGTTAATTCACCCCTCCACTTT.

The chain carries TRBV28 and TRBJ1-5; tentative D call: TRBD1 (5 bases). The V gene lost 4 bases and the J gene lost 7 bases, with 17 bases spanning the gap. Germline V gene lookup returns CDR1 MDHEN and CDR2 SYDVKM. There are 15 residues in the CDR3. The CDR3 DNA is TGTGCCAGCAGTTGGGCCGGGGGGGTCATACAGCCCCAGCATTTT. Translating gives CASSWAGGVIQPQHF.